The 19 T cell receptor beta chains given below trace back to one sample, sequenced in a study of T-cell memory formation after mild COVID-19. TCRdb used MiXCR to reprocess the 5' RACE reads, holding one entry per CDR3 protein. The sample comprises nearly 110,000 distinct CDR3 sequences, over 10% of which are singletons, and roughly 30% rests with the top ten. Sequences were obtained from PBMCs or a T cell subset sorted from them (not recorded which). All receptors come from an adult woman who had mild COVID-19 (a few samples of this study predate the infection). Cell type and time point are not known.

The J gene is TRBJ2-5, the V gene TRBV5-1; possibly TRBD1 for D (6 bases). The CDR3 is made up of 15 amino acids. Deletions cut 5 bases from V and 1 base from J, with 15 bases between. Germline-derived CDR1 and CDR2 are SGHRS and YFSETQ. The CDR3 spells CASRSLTGPQETQYF. In DNA form, the CDR3 reads TGCGCCAGCAGGTCGTTGACAGGACCCCAAGAGACCCAGTACTTC.

This chain links TRBV15 with TRBJ2-7; tentatively, D is TRBD1 (7 bases). The CDR3 covers 16 residues. CDR1 LNHNV and CDR2 YYDKDF come from the germline V gene (reference sequence). With 0 bases removed from V and 4 bases from J, the gap between germline ends came to 16 bases. The CDR3 region is CATSRDRERGQYEQYF. CDR3 nucleotides: TGTGCCACCAGCAGAGATCGGGAGAGGGGACAGTACGAGCAGTACTTC.

A note on this clonotype: The junction and the germline gene differ at one end; a read error may be behind it. CDR3 DNA sequence: TGTGCCAGCAGTATGGGGACTAGCTCCCACGAGCAGTACTTC. Its protein product is CASSMGTSSHEQYF. V is TRBV6-5 and J is TRBJ2-7; 9 bases match TRBD2. Germline CDR1 and CDR2: MNHEY and SVGAGI. The CDR3 covers 14 residues.

This clonotype was counted only a few times. The chain employs TRBV13 and TRBJ1-1; D uncertain. The CDR3 is made up of 16 amino acids. Trimming removed 0 bases at V and 1 base at J, with 12 bases between. Per germline, CDR1 PRHDT and CDR2 FYEKMQ (reference sequence). CDR3 coding DNA: TGTGCCAGCAGCTTAGGCTGGGTAGGGTGGAACACTGAAGCTTTCTTT. Translated: CASSLGWVGWNTEAFF.

Many counts were recorded for this clonotype. This rearrangement joins TRBV12-3 or TRBV12-4 to TRBJ2-3; TRBD2 agrees at 7 bases. J lost 4 bases, V lost 6 bases, and 10 bases had no gene match. This CDR3 is 15 amino acids long. The CDR3: CASSPSGGSSDTQYF. CDR3 sequence (DNA): TGTGCCAGCAGCCCTAGTGGCGGGAGCTCAGATACGCAGTATTTT.

This chain connects TRBV10-3 to TRBJ2-3; 8 nucleotides agree with TRBD2. This CDR3 is 16 amino acids long. J gave up 1 base and V 3 bases, and 6 bases lay outside the gene matches. CDR1 ENHRY and CDR2 SYGVKD come from the germline V gene. The chain's CDR3 is CAISDPPAGGTDTQYF. The DNA for the CDR3 is TGTGCCATCAGTGACCCCCCAGCGGGGGGCACAGATACGCAGTATTTT.

This clonotype was seen a handful of times. V usage is TRBV7-9 and J usage is TRBJ2-5; D ambiguous. Trimming stripped 1 base from V and 2 bases from J, with 2 bases between. Germline V gives CDR1 SEHNR, CDR2 FQNEAQ (reference sequence). The CDR3 covers 12 residues. CDR3 residues: CASSLEQETQYF. CDR3 in DNA: TGTGCCAGCAGCTTAGAACAAGAGACCCAGTACTTC.

This clonotype came up a few times. The CDR3 coding sequence is TGTGCCAGCAGTCCCGGACTAGCGGGAATCGATGAGCAGTTCTTC. It translates to CASSPGLAGIDEQFF. The rearrangement links TRBV12-3 or TRBV12-4 to TRBJ2-1; TRBD2 agrees at 12 bases. The CDR3 runs to 15 residues. J was trimmed by 8 bases and V by 5 bases; bases with no gene match: 7.

This clonotype was seen repeatedly, ten times or more. This rearrangement joins TRBV5-1 to TRBJ2-2; 7 nucleotides match TRBD2. V shed 0 bases and J 6 bases; nucleotides not matched to a gene: 14. CDR1 is SGHRS and CDR2 is YFSETQ in the germline V gene. The CDR3 extends over 18 amino acids. CDR3 nucleotides: TGCGCCAGCAGCTTGGCTAGAACAACCGCCCGGGAGGCCGGGGAGCTGTTTTTT. Protein: CASSLARTTAREAGELFF.

The sample holds a few counts of this clonotype. The CDR3 DNA reads as TGTGCCAGCAGTCTAAGACAGGGCGTGGGAGGCGAGCAGTACTTC. Encoded protein: CASSLRQGVGGEQYF. V is TRBV12-3 or TRBV12-4 and J is TRBJ2-7; perhaps TRBD1 as D (7 bases). The CDR3 sequence is 15 residues long. The V gene lost 5 bases and the J gene lost 6 bases, with 20 bases spanning the gap.

This chain joins TRBV5-1 and TRBJ2-5; 11 bases agree with TRBD1. This CDR3 is 16 amino acids long. V trimming: 4 bases; J trimming: 5 bases; junction bases outside the gene matches: 10. Germline loops: CDR1 SGHRS, CDR2 YFSETQ. In DNA, the CDR3 is TGCGCCAGCAGCGCCGGACAGGGGGCCGAGGAGGAGACCCAGTACTTC. It yields the protein CASSAGQGAEEETQYF. Variable domain in full (rest from reference TRBV5-1 and TRBJ2-5): KAGVTQTPRYLIKTRGQQVTLSCSPISGHRSVSWYQQTPGQGLQFLFEYFSETQRNKGNFPGRFSGRQFSNSRSEMNVSTLELGDSALYLCASSAGQGAEEETQYFGPGTRLLVL.

This clonotype was observed many times. J is TRBJ2-1 and V is TRBV6-2 or TRBV6-3; D uncertain. V lost 0 bases to trimming and J lost 10 bases, with 4 bases between them. This CDR3 region has 11 residues. The germline CDR1 and CDR2 sequences are MNHEY and SVGEGT. Here the CDR3 DNA reads TGTGCCAGCAGTTACTCTGGAGAGCAGTTCTTC. It translates to CASSYSGEQFF.

The table lists this clonotype with a few counts. The chain is built from TRBV4-3 and TRBJ2-6, with a weak D call TRBD1 (5 bases). V was pared by 3 bases and J by 2 bases, with 5 bases between. The CDR3 sequence is 14 residues long. Per the germline V gene, CDR1 is LGHNA and CDR2 is YSLEER. Written as DNA, the CDR3 is TGCGCCAGCAGCCAGGACACTGGGGCCAACGTCCTGACTTTC. It is translated as CASSQDTGANVLTF.

CDR3 amino acids: CATSPGQGYTEAFF. Here the CDR3 DNA reads TGTGCCACCTCGCCGGGACAGGGCTACACTGAAGCTTTCTTT. This chain links TRBV6-5 with TRBJ1-1; TRBD1 matches at 9 bases. This CDR3 is built from 14 residues. V dropped 10 bases and J dropped 3; count of bases not matched to a gene: 9. In germline, CDR1 is MNHEY, CDR2 SVGAGI.

The chain uses TRBV12-3 or TRBV12-4 and TRBJ2-3; TRBD2 matches 8 bases. The length of the CDR3 is 17 residues. With V trimmed by 5 bases and J by 1 base, 11 bases remained unmatched. This CDR3 is CASSLGRTSRGTDTQYF. Written as DNA, the CDR3 is TGTGCCAGCAGTCTCGGGAGGACTAGCCGCGGCACAGATACGCAGTATTTT.

This clonotype has just a few counts. The chain combines TRBV7-6 with TRBJ2-7; D not certain. Germline V gives CDR1 SGHVS, CDR2 FNYEAQ. Trimming pared 3 bases from V and 5 bases from J, leaving 5 bases between. The CDR3 length is 11 residues. The DNA of the CDR3 is TGTGCCAGCAGCTTGAAGAACGAGCAGTACTTC. Protein: CASSLKNEQYF. Variable domain in full (rest from reference TRBV7-6 and TRBJ2-7): GAGVSQSPRYKVTKRGQDVALRCDPISGHVSLYWYRQALGQGPEFLTYFNYEAQQDKSGLPNDRFSAERPEGSISTLTIQRTEQRDSAMYRCASSLKNEQYFGPGTRLTVT.

The chain carries TRBV6-1 and TRBJ2-2; D is unresolved. The germline V and J ends were trimmed by 2 bases and 7 bases, with 20 bases remaining between them. The CDR3 has 17 amino acids. Per germline, CDR1 MNHNS and CDR2 SASEGT. The CDR3 region has the DNA TGTGCCAGCAGTGAAAAGTCCCTACTGGGCGGTGGCGGGGAGCTGTTTTTT. Translation gives CASSEKSLLGGGGELFF.

V is TRBV11-3 and J is TRBJ1-2, with unresolved D. Germline loops: CDR1 SGHNT, CDR2 YENEEA. The CDR3 is 15 residues long. V was clipped by 1 base and J by 0 bases, with 9 bases between them. CDR3 amino acids: CASSLGGGTNYGYTF. The CDR3 DNA is TGTGCCAGCAGCTTAGGTGGAGGGACTAACTATGGCTACACCTTC.

The chain recombines TRBV4-2 with TRBJ2-1; TRBD2 aligns across 8 bases. This CDR3 comprises 16 residues. Germline V CDR1 and CDR2: LGHNA, YNFKEQ. After removal of 0 bases from V and 5 bases from J, the junction contained 6 bases not matched to a gene. The CDR3 protein is CASSQEEKAGDNEQFF. The CDR3 nucleotides read TGTGCCAGCAGCCAAGAGGAGAAAGCGGGAGACAATGAGCAGTTCTTC.